The 24 T cell receptor beta chains listed next were all sequenced from one sample in a study of Ad26.COV2.S vaccination and SARS-CoV-2 variants. This sample's treatment: roughly 18 received Ad26.COV2.S at low or high dose, single or two shots; about 5 received placebo; per-sample allocation not given. Sampling was done on day 63 after the first vaccine or placebo injection. The data were produced by immunoSEQ multiplex PCR, yet TCRdb's version contains in-frame clones alone and is incomplete. The data hold about 460,000 clones, with 89% observed a single time. Sequences were derived from peripheral blood, sampled in a trial of Ad26.COV2.S vaccine versus placebo. The source of these receptors is a person aged 18-60 years who received the Ad26.COV2.S COVID-19 vaccine or a placebo.

The gene calls are TRBV4-1 and TRBJ1-6; TRBD1 matches at 8 bases. This CDR3 has 14 residues. Germline trimming cut 6 bases from V and 6 bases from J; bases unmatched to any gene: 4. The germline V gene encodes CDR1 MGHRA and CDR2 YSYEKL. CDR3 sequence reads: CASRLGQANSPLHF. CDR3 sequence (DNA): TGCGCCAGCAGGCTGGGACAGGCTAATTCACCCCTCCACTTT.

The V gene is TRBV20-1, the J gene TRBJ2-3, with 9 positions matching TRBD1. CDR1 is DFQATT and CDR2 is SNEGSKA in the germline V gene (reference sequence). The CDR3 has 15 amino acids. Germline trimming cut 3 bases from V and 2 bases from J; bases unmatched to any gene: 6. The CDR3 spells CSASKQGANTDTQYF. The CDR3 DNA is TGCAGTGCTAGTAAACAGGGGGCGAACACAGATACGCAGTATTTT.

To note about this clone: The same CDR3 arises from other DNA sequences in this sample as well. This sequence joins TRBV19 and TRBJ2-5; D uncertain. The CDR3 has 13 amino acids. Germline assignment: CDR1 LNHDA and CDR2 SQIVND (reference sequence). V lost 3 bases, J lost 4 bases, and 9 bases lay in between. The CDR3 spells CASSIGRAETQYF. CDR3 nucleotides: TGTGCCAGTAGTATTGGGCGAGCAGAGACCCAGTACTTC.

This clone was counted only a few times. The genes are TRBV30 and TRBJ1-1, with D unclear. Germline CDR1 and CDR2: GTSNPN and SVGIG (reference sequence). CDR3 size: 11 residues. Trimming took off 0 bases at V and 6 bases at J, with 5 bases between the two ends. CDR3 protein: CAWSVGAEAFF. CDR3 bases: TGTGCCTGGAGTGTGGGCGCTGAAGCTTTCTTT. The variable domain in full, completed from reference TRBV30 and TRBJ1-1, reads SQTIHQWPATLVQPVGSPLSLECTVEGTSNPNLYWYRQAAGRGLQLLFYSVGIGQISSEVPQNLSASRPQDRQFILSSKKLLLSDSGFYLCAWSVGAEAFFGQGTRLTVV.

The chain recombines TRBV9 with TRBJ1-1; 7 positions agree with TRBD1. CDR1 is SGDLS, CDR2 YYNGEE, per germline. The V segment lost 0 bases and the J segment 4 bases; nucleotides outside the gene matches: 12. This CDR3 region has 17 residues. CDR3 sequence reads: CASSVEPRQGRGTEAFF. CDR3 DNA sequence: TGTGCCAGCAGCGTAGAACCCAGACAGGGACGGGGCACTGAAGCTTTCTTT.

The rearrangement uses TRBV2 and TRBJ2-5, with D perhaps matching TRBD2 (6 bases). The V end was cut by 6 bases, the J end by 2 bases, with 13 bases between. This CDR3 contains 14 residues. Germline V gene sequence: CDR1 SNHLY, CDR2 FYNNEI. The CDR3 coding sequence is TGTGCCAGCAGCCGGGACTCCCGACAAGAGACCCAGTACTTC. Protein product: CASSRDSRQETQYF.

This clone was counted between two and nine times. This chain links TRBV7-9 with TRBJ2-7; D may be TRBD2 (7 bases). Trimming cost V 2 bases and J 7 bases, with 18 bases left between them. Germline V gene data show CDR1 as SEHNR and CDR2 as FQNEAQ (reference sequence). The CDR3 spans 15 residues. The CDR3 sequence is CASSLQGTQGGEQYF. CDR3 DNA: TGTGCCAGCAGCTTACAGGGGACACAGGGAGGGGAGCAGTACTTC.

This chain links TRBV28 with TRBJ2-2; tentative D call: TRBD2 (6 bases). The CDR3 consists of 16 residues. V dropped 3 bases and J dropped 1 base, with 12 bases sitting between them. Looked up from germline, CDR1 is MDHEN and CDR2 is SYDVKM. The CDR3 loop is CASSLGGRLNTGELFF. The CDR3 nucleotides are TGTGCCAGCAGTTTGGGTGGGAGGCTGAACACCGGGGAGCTGTTTTTT.

The J gene is TRBJ2-3, the V gene TRBV20-1; D call uncertain. Trimming cost V 7 bases and J 5 bases, with 7 bases left between them. CDR3 length: 10 residues. CDR1 DFQATT and CDR2 SNEGSKA come from the germline V gene (reference sequence). The CDR3 spells CSVSKDTQYF. DNA for the CDR3: TGCAGTGTTTCAAAAGATACGCAGTATTTT.

The V call is TRBV11-3, the J call TRBJ2-1, with a tentative D call TRBD1 (6 bases). Trimming took 0 bases from V and 9 from J, leaving 21 bases between them. This CDR3 comprises 17 residues. CDR1 and CDR2 (germline): SGHNT, YENEEA. CDR3 DNA: TGTGCCAGCAGCTTAGATCATGGGGGCCGAACGCACAGTGAGCAGTTCTTC. Residues: CASSLDHGGRTHSEQFF.

The CDR3 protein is CASSQTGYGYTF. The CDR3 DNA reads as TGTGCCAGCAGCCAAACAGGATATGGCTACACCTTC. This sequence joins TRBV14 and TRBJ1-2; D is possibly TRBD1 (5 bases). The germline CDR1 and CDR2 sequences are SGHDN and FVKESK. The CDR3 is 12 amino acids. V was trimmed by 2 bases and J by 5 bases, leaving 6 bases between them.

The rearrangement joins TRBV3-1 (or the pseudogene TRBV3-2) to TRBJ2-5; no reliable D call. Germline V CDR1 and CDR2: LGHDT, YNNKEL (reference sequence). The ends were cut back, 1 base at V and 0 bases at J, with 6 bases in the middle. The CDR3 consists of 14 residues. This CDR3 is CASSQVRDQETQYF. CDR3 sequence (DNA): TGTGCCAGCAGCCAAGTCCGGGACCAAGAGACCCAGTACTTC.

This chain connects TRBV2 to TRBJ1-4; the D gene is possibly TRBD1 (5 bases). V gave up 2 bases and J gave up 11 bases, with 12 bases separating them. In germline, CDR1 is SNHLY, CDR2 FYNNEI. The CDR3 is made up of 13 amino acids. CDR3 nucleotides: TGTGCCAGCAGTGAACTTGCAGGGCGGAAACTGTTTTTT. As protein: CASSELAGRKLFF.

CDR3 residues: CASSDRENTEAFF. The CDR3 DNA is TGTGCCAGTAGCGACAGGGAGAACACTGAAGCTTTCTTT. The chain uses TRBV19 and TRBJ1-1, with 7 bases lining up with TRBD1. CDR3 length: 13 amino acids. Germline-derived CDR1 and CDR2 are LNHDA and SQIVND (reference sequence). J lost 1 base, V lost 6 bases, and 2 bases had no gene match.

The J gene is TRBJ1-1, the V gene TRBV7-8, with TRBD1 as a possible D gene (6 bases). CDR1 and CDR2 from the germline V gene are SGHVS and FQNEAQ. V was pared by 2 bases and J by 1 base, with 14 bases between. This CDR3 region has 16 residues. The CDR3 DNA reads as TGTGCCAGCAGCTTATCATGGGGGCAGACGAACACTGAAGCTTTCTTT. This encodes CASSLSWGQTNTEAFF.

V gene TRBV5-6 combines with J gene TRBJ2-3; a possible D gene is TRBD2 (5 bases). This CDR3 has 13 residues. V was pared by 4 bases and J by 5 bases, with 11 bases between. CDR1 and CDR2 from the germline V gene are SGHDT and YYEEEE. The CDR3 is CASSREIRDTQYF. In nucleotides, the CDR3 is TGTGCCAGCAGCCGGGAAATAAGAGATACGCAGTATTTT.

This rearrangement joins TRBV2 to TRBJ1-3; a weak D match, TRBD1 (6 bases). The CDR3 extends over 15 amino acids. Germline lookup yields CDR1 SNHLY and CDR2 FYNNEI. The V end was cut by 6 bases, the J end by 5 bases, with 17 bases between. CDR3 residues: CASSGNRGGRNTIYF. CDR3 sequence (DNA): TGTGCCAGCAGCGGAAACCGAGGGGGGCGAAACACCATATATTTT.

This CDR3 reads CASSAGLRNEKLFF. The CDR3 DNA reads as TGTGCCAGCAGCGCGGGACTTCGGAATGAAAAACTGTTTTTT. The chain couples TRBV7-2 to TRBJ1-4; TRBD1 is a possible D gene (5 bases). This CDR3 region has 14 residues. From germline, CDR1 is SGHTA and CDR2 FQGNSA. V shed 5 bases and J shed 5 bases, with 12 bases lying between them.

This chain joins TRBV4-3 and TRBJ2-7; unclear D gene. V lost 1 base and J lost 8, with 12 bases in between. Germline CDR1 reads LGHNA; CDR2 reads YSLEER. This CDR3 is built from 13 residues. This CDR3 is CASSQGAHGKQYF. For the CDR3, the DNA is TGCGCCAGCAGCCAAGGGGCCCACGGTAAGCAGTACTTC.

The rearrangement joins TRBV27 to TRBJ1-1; 9 nucleotides match TRBD1. The CDR3 is made up of 14 amino acids. The ends lost 8 bases at V and 4 bases at J; junction bases unmatched: 8. CDR1 and CDR2 from the germline V gene are MNHEY and SMNVEV (reference sequence). CDR3 residues: CASQQGARSTEAFF. CDR3 nucleotide sequence: TGTGCCAGCCAACAGGGGGCTAGGAGCACTGAAGCTTTCTTT.

The V call is TRBV7-2, the J call TRBJ2-2, with no clear D. V was trimmed by 5 bases and J by 6 bases, leaving 7 bases between them. The CDR3 runs 12 residues. The V gene's germline CDR1 is SGHTA and CDR2 FQGNSA. In DNA form, the CDR3 reads TGTGCCAGCAGCCCCGCCCCCGGGGAGCTGTTTTTT. This codes for CASSPAPGELFF.

The rearrangement links TRBV30 to TRBJ2-1, with 11 bases that match TRBD2. J gave up 4 bases and V 2 bases, and 4 bases lay outside the gene matches. CDR3 length: 15 residues. Germline V gives CDR1 GTSNPN, CDR2 SVGIG (reference sequence). CDR3 DNA sequence: TGTGCCTGGAGTCCCGGGACTAGCGGATACAATGAGCAGTTCTTC. Residues: CAWSPGTSGYNEQFF.

This chain connects TRBV6-5 to TRBJ2-1; 14 nucleotides agree with TRBD2. This CDR3 comprises 16 residues. Germline values: CDR1 MNHEY, CDR2 SVGAGI. Unmatched junction bases numbered 7, after V lost 4 bases and J lost 8 bases. The CDR3 protein is CASSSPTSGGADEQFF. CDR3 nucleotides: TGTGCCAGCAGTTCTCCGACTAGCGGGGGGGCAGATGAGCAGTTCTTC.

The V gene is TRBV2, the J gene TRBJ1-5; weak D call: TRBD1 (6 bases). V was trimmed by 5 bases and J by 7 bases, leaving 9 bases between them. From germline, CDR1 is SNHLY and CDR2 FYNNEI. The CDR3 contains 12 residues. The CDR3, as DNA: TGTGCCAGCAGTAAGGGGGAGCAGCCCCAGCATTTT. Translated, it gives CASSKGEQPQHF.